This T cell receptor (beta chain) is from a study of Ad26.COV2.S vaccination and SARS-CoV-2 variants. Study overall: Once or twice, 56 days apart, Ad26.COV2.S was delivered intramuscularly. Study-wide results and limits: Relative to placebo recipients, vaccine recipients exhibited elevated spike-specific TCR breadth.

The length of the CDR3 is 16 residues. Germline lookup yields CDR1 MGHDK and CDR2 SYGVNS. The V end lost 1 base, the J end lost 0 bases, and 13 bases lay between the germline ends. Treatment specified: over 15 received Ad26.COV2.S at low or high dose, single or two shots; about 5 received placebo; per-sample allocation not given. It was on day 63 after the first vaccine or placebo injection that samples were taken. Measured with immunoSEQ multiplex PCR; TCRdb has only the in-frame clones, and not every one. Of roughly 700,000 clones detected, about 90% appear once; the ten largest clones hold roughly 1.5%. Notes on this clone: What it binds is unknown.

The chain combines TRBV25-1 with TRBJ2-7; a possible D gene is TRBD2 (7 bases). This clonotype was obtained from a person aged 18 to 65 who received the Ad26.COV2.S COVID-19 vaccine or a placebo. Sequences were derived from peripheral blood, sampled in a trial of Ad26.COV2.S vaccine versus placebo. In nucleotides, the CDR3 is TGTGCCAGCAGTGAATGGGGGGGCCCCAGCTCCTACGAGCAGTACTTC. Protein sequence: CASSEWGGPSSYEQYF.